Listed below are T cell receptor beta chains from one sample, sequenced in a study of blood T cell repertoires in COVID-19. Produced via immunoSEQ multiplex PCR; TCRdb's table is partial and in-frame only. This sample has approximately 110,000 clones, with almost 90% found just once. What was sequenced was peripheral blood. All receptors derive from a woman aged 45 to 65 with active or convalescent COVID-19. The CDR3 runs from the conserved cysteine through the conserved F or W. The D gene is left open where the match is weak. The size entry is marked missing in some rows and otherwise reads once, few, many or a size class.

V	J	size	D	CDR3	DNA
TRBV3-1/TRBV3-2	TRBJ2-5	-	-	CARGTLETQYF	TGTGCCAGGGGGACATTGGAGACCCAGTACTTC
TRBV4-1	TRBJ2-3	-	-	CASSQDIGGRTGRPGATQYF	TGCGCCAGCAGCCAAGATATTGGGGGGAGGACAGGCCGTCCCGGTGCTACGCAGTATTTT
TRBV9	TRBJ2-1	-	TRBD2	CASSVAMGLYNEQFF	TGTGCCAGCAGCGTAGCTATGGGACTATACAATGAGCAGTTCTTC
TRBV15	TRBJ2-5	-	TRBD2	CATSHSTSGRVQETQYF	TGTGCCACCAGCCACTCGACTAGCGGGAGGGTTCAAGAGACCCAGTACTTC
TRBV12-3/TRBV12-4	TRBJ1-1	-	-	CASSPDTEAFF	TGTGCCAGCAGTCCCGACACTGAAGCTTTCTTT
TRBV5-6	TRBJ2-5	-	TRBD1	CASSLALGTGRGETQYF	TGTGCCAGCAGCTTGGCCCTGGGGACAGGGCGGGGAGAGACCCAGTACTTC
TRBV30	TRBJ2-7	-	-	CAWGPTSYEQYF	TGTGCCTGGGGCCCAACATCCTACGAGCAGTACTTC
TRBV7-9	TRBJ2-7	once	-	CASSFGSHEQYF	TGTGCCAGCAGCTTCGGGTCACACGAGCAGTACTTC
TRBV3-1/TRBV3-2	TRBJ2-7	-	TRBD1	CASSQEFRVRGQEQYF	TGTGCCAGCAGCCAAGAGTTTCGCGTAAGGGGACAGGAGCAGTACTTC
TRBV7-2	TRBJ1-1	-	-	CASSLGYSRREAFF	TGTGCCAGCAGCTTAGGGTACAGCCGTAGAGAAGCTTTCTTT
TRBV7-8	TRBJ2-1	once	TRBD2	CASSFGTSGYNEQFF	TGTGCCAGCAGCTTCGGGACTAGCGGATACAATGAGCAGTTCTTC
TRBV29-1	TRBJ2-1	-	TRBD2	CSVITTSGPYNEQFF	TGCAGCGTCATTACGACTAGCGGGCCATACAATGAGCAGTTCTTC
TRBV27	TRBJ2-1	-	TRBD2	CASCRWTSGSRPYNEQFF	TGTGCCAGCTGTCGTTGGACTAGCGGGTCTAGACCCTACAATGAGCAGTTCTTC
TRBV9	TRBJ2-5	once	-	CASSVGQLKETQYF	TGTGCCAGCAGCGTAGGTCAACTCAAAGAGACCCAGTACTTC
TRBV7-9	TRBJ2-1	-	TRBD2	CASSSAGSGRVPYNEQFF	TGTGCCAGCAGCTCTGCCGGTAGCGGGAGGGTTCCTTACAATGAGCAGTTCTTC
TRBV27	TRBJ2-7	-	-	CASSWAGASYEQYF	TGTGCCAGCAGTTGGGCGGGGGCCTCCTACGAGCAGTACTTC
TRBV28	TRBJ2-1	-	-	CASSEGGSYNEQFF	TGTGCCAGCAGTGAGGGGGGGTCCTACAATGAGCAGTTCTTC
TRBV6-5	TRBJ2-1	-	TRBD2	CASSYSASGSYNEQFF	TGTGCCAGCAGTTACTCGGCTAGCGGGTCCTACAATGAGCAGTTCTTC
TRBV19	TRBJ2-5	-	-	CASSRLQGEAQYF	TGTGCCAGTAGTCGGCTCCAGGGGGAGGCCCAGTACTTC
TRBV28	TRBJ2-7	-	-	CASSLGKSYEQYF	TGTGCCAGCAGTTTGGGCAAAAGCTACGAGCAGTACTTC
TRBV6-5	TRBJ1-5	-	-	CASSYSGKGDQPQHF	TGTGCCAGCAGTTATTCGGGGAAGGGGGATCAGCCCCAGCATTTT
TRBV7-6	TRBJ2-7	-	-	CASSLSYEQYF	TGTGCCAGCAGCCTCAGCTACGAGCAGTACTTC
TRBV9	TRBJ2-2	-	TRBD2	CASSPRTSGPGWELFF	TGTGCCAGCAGCCCCCGGACTAGCGGGCCCGGGTGGGAGCTGTTTTTT
TRBV7-2	TRBJ1-6	once	TRBD1	CASSLVGTGNSPLHF	TGTGCCAGCAGCTTGGTTGGGACAGGAAATTCACCCCTCCACTTT
TRBV14	TRBJ2-5	few	TRBD1	CASSPSGTDRGHGETQYF	TGTGCCAGCAGCCCCTCCGGCACGGACAGGGGGCACGGGGAGACCCAGTACTTC
TRBV15	TRBJ2-2	-	TRBD2	CATRGGLAETPNTGELFF	TGTGCCACCAGAGGCGGACTAGCGGAGACCCCGAACACCGGGGAGCTGTTTTTT
TRBV7-9	TRBJ1-2	-	TRBD1	CASSSWDRVYGYTF	TGTGCCAGCAGCTCCTGGGACAGGGTCTATGGCTACACCTTC
TRBV11-1	TRBJ2-1	-	-	CASSLGEYGNEQFF	TGTGCCAGCAGCTTAGGGGAGTATGGCAATGAGCAGTTCTTC
TRBV28	TRBJ2-7	-	-	CASSPGTMVYEQYF	TGTGCCAGCAGCCCCGGGACAATGGTCTACGAGCAGTACTTC
TRBV4-3	TRBJ2-3	-	-	CASSQFPGLDTDTQYF	TGCGCCAGCAGCCAATTCCCGGGACTTGACACAGATACGCAGTATTTT
TRBV12-3/TRBV12-4	TRBJ1-2	-	-	CASSVWGGDGYTF	TGTGCCAGCAGTGTCTGGGGGGGTGATGGCTACACCTTC
TRBV7-3	TRBJ2-2	once	-	CASSETNGELFF	TGTGCCAGCAGCGAAACTAACGGGGAGCTGTTTTTT
TRBV27	TRBJ1-4	-	-	CASGNQPGDEKLFF	TGTGCCAGCGGAAATCAGCCGGGGGACGAAAAACTGTTTTTT
TRBV7-8	TRBJ2-2	-	TRBD2	CASPPTSGSNTGELFF	TGTGCCAGTCCGCCCACTAGCGGGAGTAACACCGGGGAGCTGTTTTTT